This TCR beta chain was found in a study of T cell changes during pregnancy in multiple sclerosis. CDR3 length: 14 amino acids. In germline, CDR1 is SGHAT, CDR2 FQNNGV. V lost 4 bases and J lost 1; bases outside the gene matches: 0. Produced via immunoSEQ multiplex PCR; TCRdb's table is partial and in-frame only. The sample consists of about 83,000 clones, roughly nine tenths of them appearing once. Sequenced here: PBMCs, sampled in the first trimester of pregnancy. This TCR was recovered from a female donor in good health, serving as a control in a pregnancy study. Some clones in this sample may be carry-over from other donors' samples. This sequence joins TRBV11-2 and TRBJ2-2; 7 positions match TRBD2. CDR3 in DNA: TGTGCCAGCAGCTCGGGGGGGAACACCGGGGAGCTGTTTTTT. Translated, it gives CASSSGGNTGELFF.